This paragraph covers one TCR beta chain sequence. CDR3 size: 14 residues. Germline V gene sequence: CDR1 SNHLY, CDR2 FYNNEI. Trimming shortened V by 2 bases and J by 6 bases, and 11 bases separated the two germline ends. This specimen belongs to a study of CD8+CD57+ T cells in acquired aplastic anemia. Genomic DNA, the template, was used for profiling of the TCR beta VDJ and CDR3. MiXCR, applied by TCRdb to the reads, yields one record per CDR3 protein. The sample lists 200,000 or so distinct CDR3 sequences; 65% were seen once. Patients chosen for sequencing had CD8+CD57+ cells that had expanded, as shown by flow cytometry.

The chain joins TRBV2 to TRBJ2-1; D may be TRBD1 (6 bases). The clonotype originates from a human donor with aplastic anemia. The sample comprised sorted CD4+, CD8+, or CD8+CD57+ T cells (not recorded which) from PBMCs. CDR3 nucleotide sequence: TGTGCCAGCAGTGAATACAGGGCCGGCAATGAGCAGTTCTTC. Translated, it gives CASSEYRAGNEQFF.